This T cell receptor beta chain comes out of a study of beta chain features in type 1 diabetes. All of the isolated RNA was reverse transcribed, so expressed TCRB transcripts were sequenced. The average output of naive, central memory and regulatory T cell samples was 3 million to 4 million reads. Some clones are missing from TCRdb's copy, which holds only in-frame ones; the method was immunoSEQ multiplex PCR. The sample includes around 500,000 clones, 25% to 35% seen only once; the top ten take around 0.065%. Researchers reported sorting CD4+ naive, central memory, regulatory and stem cell-like memory cells via CD45RO/CCR7/CD25/CD127/CD95/CD27. Trimming stripped 0 bases from V and 0 bases from J, with 11 bases between. CDR3 length equals 16 residues. Germline V lookup: CDR1 LNHNV, CDR2 YYDKDF (reference sequence).

V is TRBV15 and J is TRBJ2-5; tentative D call: TRBD2 (5 bases). This TCR derives from a man younger than 35 in good health. Sequenced input: naive CD4+ T cells from blood. Here the CDR3 DNA reads TGTGCCACCAGCAGAGAACAACCGGGGTACCAAGAGACCCAGTACTTC. Residues: CATSREQPGYQETQYF.